Sequencing of this TCR beta chain was carried out in a study of cytomegalovirus exposure and HLA in healthy donors. Across the whole study: The 120 or so validation repertoires were reported in a later analysis to have been generated on the same platform as the 666 first-cohort repertoires.

With respect to this clone: Its antigen is unidentified.

Findings and caveats of the study: A list of about 180 TCR beta chains associated with cytomegalovirus was given. Reportedly, diagnosis of cytomegalovirus status by the classifier showed high specificity and sensitivity.

Some clones are missing from TCRdb's copy, which holds only in-frame ones; the method was immunoSEQ multiplex PCR. The table includes over 200,000 clones, roughly 84% detected once. This CDR3 has 14 amino acids. In germline, CDR1 is SEHNR, CDR2 FQNEAQ (reference sequence). Trimming removed 3 bases at V and 0 bases at J, with 6 bases between. V is TRBV7-9 and J is TRBJ2-1; D call uncertain. The specimen was PBMCs. The sequence came from a young woman in good health and CMV-seropositive. The CDR3 sequence: CASSFTISYNEQFF. CDR3 coding DNA: TGTGCCAGCAGCTTTACCATCTCCTACAATGAGCAGTTCTTC.